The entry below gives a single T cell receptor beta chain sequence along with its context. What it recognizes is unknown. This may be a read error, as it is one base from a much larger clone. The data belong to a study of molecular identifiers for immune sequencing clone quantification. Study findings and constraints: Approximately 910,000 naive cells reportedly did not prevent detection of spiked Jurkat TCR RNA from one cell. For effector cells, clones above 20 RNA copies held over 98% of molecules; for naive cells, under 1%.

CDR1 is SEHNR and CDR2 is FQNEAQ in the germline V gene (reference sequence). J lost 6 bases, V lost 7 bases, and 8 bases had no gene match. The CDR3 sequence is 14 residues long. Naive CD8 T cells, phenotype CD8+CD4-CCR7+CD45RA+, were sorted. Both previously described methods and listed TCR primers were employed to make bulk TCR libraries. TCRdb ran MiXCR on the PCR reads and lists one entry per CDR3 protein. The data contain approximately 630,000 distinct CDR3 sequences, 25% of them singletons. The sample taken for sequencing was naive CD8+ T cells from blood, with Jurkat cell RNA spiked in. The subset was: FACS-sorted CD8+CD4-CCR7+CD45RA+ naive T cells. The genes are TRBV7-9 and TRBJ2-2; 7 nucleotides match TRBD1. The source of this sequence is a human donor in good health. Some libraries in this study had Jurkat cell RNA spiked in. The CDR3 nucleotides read TGTGCCAGCACGCGACAGGGTCGGCCCGGGGAGCTGTTTTTT. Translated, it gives CASTRQGRPGELFF. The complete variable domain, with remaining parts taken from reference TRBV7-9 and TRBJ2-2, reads DTGVSQNPRHKITKRGQNVTFRCDPISEHNRLYWYRQTLGQGPEFLTYFQNEAQLEKSRLLSDRFSAERPKGSFSTLEIQRTEQGDSAMYLCASTRQGRPGELFFGEGSRLTVL.